What follows describes a single T cell receptor (beta chain). This specimen comes from a study of chemoradiotherapy in HPV16-positive cancers. Repertoires were sampled repeatedly during chemoradiotherapy. Sequencing was performed with immunoSEQ multiplex PCR; in TCRdb, only in-frame clones are kept and a portion is missing. Altogether thousands of clones are present, under 80% being singletons, with the ten largest covering over 15%. The CDR3 length is 15 residues. Germline V CDR1 and CDR2: MNHEY, SMNVEV (reference sequence). V gave up 5 bases and J gave up 7 bases; unmatched junction bases: 11. The TCR sequence derives from a human donor with HPV-associated anogenital cancer. This specimen was collected from a patient who underwent chemoradiotherapy. The chain uses TRBV27 and TRBJ1-2, with TRBD1 matching over 9 bases. The chain's CDR3 is CASSQTWTGEGGYTF. The CDR3 bases are TGTGCCAGCAGTCAAACCTGGACAGGGGAGGGTGGCTACACCTTC.